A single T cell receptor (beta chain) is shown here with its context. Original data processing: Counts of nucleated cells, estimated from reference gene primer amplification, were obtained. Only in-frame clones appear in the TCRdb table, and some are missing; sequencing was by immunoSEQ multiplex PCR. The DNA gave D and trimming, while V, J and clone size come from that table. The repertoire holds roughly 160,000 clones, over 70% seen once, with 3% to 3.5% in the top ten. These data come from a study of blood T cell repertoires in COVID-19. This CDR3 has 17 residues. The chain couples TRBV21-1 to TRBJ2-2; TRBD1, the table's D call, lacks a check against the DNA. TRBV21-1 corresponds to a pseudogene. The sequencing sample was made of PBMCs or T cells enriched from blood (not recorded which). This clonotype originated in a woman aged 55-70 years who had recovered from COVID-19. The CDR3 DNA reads TGTGCCAGCAGCAAAGCAGCGGCAGGGGTTGACAGCGGGGAGCTGTTTTTT. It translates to CASSKAAAGVDSGELFF.